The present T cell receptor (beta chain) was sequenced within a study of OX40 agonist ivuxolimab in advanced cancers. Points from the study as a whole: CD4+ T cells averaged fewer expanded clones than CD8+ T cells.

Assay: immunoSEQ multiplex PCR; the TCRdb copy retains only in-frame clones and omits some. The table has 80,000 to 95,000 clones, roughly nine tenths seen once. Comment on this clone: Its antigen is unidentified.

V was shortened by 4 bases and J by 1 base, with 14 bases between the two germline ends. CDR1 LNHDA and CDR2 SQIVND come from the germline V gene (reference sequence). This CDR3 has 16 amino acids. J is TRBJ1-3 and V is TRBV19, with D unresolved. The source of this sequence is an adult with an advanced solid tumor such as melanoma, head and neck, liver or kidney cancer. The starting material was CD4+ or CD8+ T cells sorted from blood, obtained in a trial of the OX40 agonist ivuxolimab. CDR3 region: CASSTTRVQSGNTIYF. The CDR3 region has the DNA TGTGCCAGTAGTACAACCCGGGTCCAATCTGGAAACACCATATATTTT.